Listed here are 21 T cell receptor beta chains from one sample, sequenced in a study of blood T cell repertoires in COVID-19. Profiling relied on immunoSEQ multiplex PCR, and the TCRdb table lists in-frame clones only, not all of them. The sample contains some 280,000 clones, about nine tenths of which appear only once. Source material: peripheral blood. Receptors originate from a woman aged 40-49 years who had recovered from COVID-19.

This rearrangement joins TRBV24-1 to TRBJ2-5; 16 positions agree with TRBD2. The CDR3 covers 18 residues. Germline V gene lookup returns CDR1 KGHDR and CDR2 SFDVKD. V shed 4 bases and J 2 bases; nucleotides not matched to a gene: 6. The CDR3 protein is CATSDPGLAGGEQETQYF. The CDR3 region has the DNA TGTGCCACCAGTGACCCGGGACTAGCGGGAGGGGAACAAGAGACCCAGTACTTC.

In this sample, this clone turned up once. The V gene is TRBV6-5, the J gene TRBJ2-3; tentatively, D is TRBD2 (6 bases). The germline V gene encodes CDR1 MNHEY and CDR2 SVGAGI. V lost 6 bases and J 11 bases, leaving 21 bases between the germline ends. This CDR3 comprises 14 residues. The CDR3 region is CASSPGLLPIEQYF. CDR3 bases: TGTGCCAGCAGCCCGGGACTTCTCCCCATTGAGCAGTATTTT.

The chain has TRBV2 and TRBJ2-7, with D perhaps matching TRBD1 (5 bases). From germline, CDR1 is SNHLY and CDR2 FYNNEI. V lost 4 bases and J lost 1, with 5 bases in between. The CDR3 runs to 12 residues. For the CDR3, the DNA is TGTGCCAGCAGTGGGACATCCTACGAGCAGTACTTC. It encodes CASSGTSYEQYF.

The CDR3 region is CASSPLIPQETQYF. For the CDR3, the DNA is TGTGCCAGCAGTCCCCTAATTCCGCAAGAGACCCAGTACTTC. The chain employs TRBV28 and TRBJ2-5, with unresolved D. CDR3 size: 14 residues. V lost 5 bases and J 2 bases, leaving 12 bases between the germline ends. The germline V gene encodes CDR1 MDHEN and CDR2 SYDVKM.

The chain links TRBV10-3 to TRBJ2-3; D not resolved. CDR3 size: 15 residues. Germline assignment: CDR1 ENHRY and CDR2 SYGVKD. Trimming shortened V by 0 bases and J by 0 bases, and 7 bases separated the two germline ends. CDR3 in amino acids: CAISESEVSTDTQYF. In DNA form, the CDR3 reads TGTGCCATCAGTGAGTCTGAGGTTAGCACAGATACGCAGTATTTT.

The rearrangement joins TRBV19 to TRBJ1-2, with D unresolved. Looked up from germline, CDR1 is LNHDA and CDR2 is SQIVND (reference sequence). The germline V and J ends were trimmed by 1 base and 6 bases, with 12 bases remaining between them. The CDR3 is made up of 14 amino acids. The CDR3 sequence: CASSIATKENGYTF. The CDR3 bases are TGTGCCAGTAGTATAGCCACGAAGGAGAATGGCTACACCTTC. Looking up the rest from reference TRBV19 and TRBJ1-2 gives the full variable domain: DGGITQSPKYLFRKEGQNVTLSCEQNLNHDAMYWYRQDPGQGLRLIYYSQIVNDFQKGDIAEGYSVSREKKESFPLTVTSAQKNPTAFYLCASSIATKENGYTFGSGTRLTVV.

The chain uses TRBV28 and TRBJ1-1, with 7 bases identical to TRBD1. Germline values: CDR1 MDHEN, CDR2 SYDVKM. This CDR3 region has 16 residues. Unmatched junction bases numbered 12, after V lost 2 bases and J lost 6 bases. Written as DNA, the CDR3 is TGTGCCAGCAGTTTAAATCCCGGGACAGCTGATGCTGAAGCTTTCTTT. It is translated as CASSLNPGTADAEAFF.

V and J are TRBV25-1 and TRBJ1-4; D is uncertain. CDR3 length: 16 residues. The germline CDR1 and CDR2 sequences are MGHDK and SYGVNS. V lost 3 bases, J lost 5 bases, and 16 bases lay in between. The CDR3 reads CASSDLVADENEKLFF. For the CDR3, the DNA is TGTGCCAGCAGTGATCTCGTGGCGGATGAAAATGAAAAACTGTTTTTT.

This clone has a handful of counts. Here the CDR3 DNA reads TGTGCCAGCAGCGGGACAGGGAACTCTGGAAACACCATATATTTT. Translating gives CASSGTGNSGNTIYF. V usage is TRBV9 and J usage is TRBJ1-3; 8 bases align to TRBD1. CDR3 length equals 15 residues. The germline V gene encodes CDR1 SGDLS and CDR2 YYNGEE. Unmatched junction bases numbered 2, after V lost 3 bases and J lost 0 bases.

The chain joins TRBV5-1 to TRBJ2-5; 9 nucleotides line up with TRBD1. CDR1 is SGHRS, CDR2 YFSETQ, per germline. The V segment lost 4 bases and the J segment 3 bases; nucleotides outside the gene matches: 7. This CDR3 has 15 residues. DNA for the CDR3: TGCGCCAGCAGCGCTTACAGGGGGCTGGAAGAGACCCAGTACTTC. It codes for CASSAYRGLEETQYF.

The CDR3 reads CSVVDRERGELFF. The CDR3 DNA reads as TGCAGCGTTGTGGATCGGGAGCGCGGGGAGCTGTTTTTT. This chain links TRBV29-1 with TRBJ2-2; TRBD2 might be the D (6 bases). The CDR3 extends over 13 amino acids. Germline values: CDR1 SQVTM, CDR2 ANQGSEA. Trimming cost V 4 bases and J 7 bases, with 13 bases left between them.

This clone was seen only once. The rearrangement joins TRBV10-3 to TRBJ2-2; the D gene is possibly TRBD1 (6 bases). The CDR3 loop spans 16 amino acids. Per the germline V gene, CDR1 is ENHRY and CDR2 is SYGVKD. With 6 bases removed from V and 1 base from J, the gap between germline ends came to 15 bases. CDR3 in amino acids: CAISNQGQQNTGELFF. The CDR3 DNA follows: TGTGCCATCAGCAACCAAGGACAGCAGAACACCGGGGAGCTGTTTTTT.

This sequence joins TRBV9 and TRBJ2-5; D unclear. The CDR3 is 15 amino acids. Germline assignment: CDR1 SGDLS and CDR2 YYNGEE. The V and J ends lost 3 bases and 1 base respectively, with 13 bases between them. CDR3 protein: CASSERPTVQETQYF. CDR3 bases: TGTGCCAGCAGCGAACGCCCGACTGTCCAAGAGACCCAGTACTTC.

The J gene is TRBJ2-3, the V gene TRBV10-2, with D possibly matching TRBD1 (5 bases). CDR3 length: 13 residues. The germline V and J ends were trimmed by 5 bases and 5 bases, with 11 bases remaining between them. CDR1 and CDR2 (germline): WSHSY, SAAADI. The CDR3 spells CASSRREQDTQYF. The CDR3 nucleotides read TGCGCCAGCAGTCGCAGGGAACAAGATACGCAGTATTTT.

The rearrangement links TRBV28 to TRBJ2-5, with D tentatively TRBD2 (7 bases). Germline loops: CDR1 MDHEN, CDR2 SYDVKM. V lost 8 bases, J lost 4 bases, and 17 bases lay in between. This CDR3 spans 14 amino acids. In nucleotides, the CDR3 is TGTGCCAGCGCAGCGGTGGGGGGGGCAGAGACCCAGTACTTC. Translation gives CASAAVGGAETQYF. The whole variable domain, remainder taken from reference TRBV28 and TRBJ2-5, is DVKVTQSSRYLVKRTGEKVFLECVQDMDHENMFWYRQDPGLGLRLIYFSYDVKMKEKGDIPEGYSVSREKKERFSLILESASTNQTSMYLCASAAVGGAETQYFGPGTRLLVL.

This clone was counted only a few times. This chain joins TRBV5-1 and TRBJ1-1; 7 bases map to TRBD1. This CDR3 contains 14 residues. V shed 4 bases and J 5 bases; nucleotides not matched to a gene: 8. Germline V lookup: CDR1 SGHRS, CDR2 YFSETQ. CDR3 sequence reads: CASSLTGQGTEAFF. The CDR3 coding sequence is TGCGCCAGCAGCCTGACAGGGCAGGGTACTGAAGCTTTCTTT.

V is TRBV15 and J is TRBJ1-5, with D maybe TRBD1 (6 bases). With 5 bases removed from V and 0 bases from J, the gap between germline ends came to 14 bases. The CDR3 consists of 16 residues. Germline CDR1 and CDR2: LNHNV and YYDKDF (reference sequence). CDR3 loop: CATSVRDTYSNQPQHF. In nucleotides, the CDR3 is TGTGCCACCAGCGTCCGGGACACCTATAGCAATCAGCCCCAGCATTTT.

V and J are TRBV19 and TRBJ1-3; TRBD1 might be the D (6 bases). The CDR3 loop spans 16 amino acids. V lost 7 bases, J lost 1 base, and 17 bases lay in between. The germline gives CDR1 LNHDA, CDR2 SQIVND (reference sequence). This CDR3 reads CASTDAGQKSGNTIYF. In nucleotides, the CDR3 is TGTGCCAGTACGGACGCCGGACAGAAATCTGGAAACACCATATATTTT. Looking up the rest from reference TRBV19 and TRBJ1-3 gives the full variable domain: DGGITQSPKYLFRKEGQNVTLSCEQNLNHDAMYWYRQDPGQGLRLIYYSQIVNDFQKGDIAEGYSVSREKKESFPLTVTSAQKNPTAFYLCASTDAGQKSGNTIYFGEGSWLTVV.

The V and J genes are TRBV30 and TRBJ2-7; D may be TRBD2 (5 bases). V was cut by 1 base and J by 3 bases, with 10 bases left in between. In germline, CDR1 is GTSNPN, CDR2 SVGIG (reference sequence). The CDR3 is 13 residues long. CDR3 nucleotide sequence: TGTGCCTGGAGTGCGGACTCGTACTACGAGCAGTACTTC. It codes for CAWSADSYYEQYF.

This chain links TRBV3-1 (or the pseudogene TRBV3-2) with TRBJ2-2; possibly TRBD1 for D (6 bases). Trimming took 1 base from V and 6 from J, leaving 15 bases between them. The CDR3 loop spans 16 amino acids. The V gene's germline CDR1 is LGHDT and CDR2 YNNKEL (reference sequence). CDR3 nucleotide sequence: TGTGCCAGCAGCCAAGGCCAGGGGACCCCCGCCGGGGAGCTGTTTTTT. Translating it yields CASSQGQGTPAGELFF.

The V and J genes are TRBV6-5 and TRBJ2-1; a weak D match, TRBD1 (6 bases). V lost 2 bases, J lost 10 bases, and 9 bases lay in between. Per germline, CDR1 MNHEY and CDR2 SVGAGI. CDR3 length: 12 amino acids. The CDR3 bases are TGTGCCAGCAGTTACCCACAGGGAGAGCAGTTCTTC. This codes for CASSYPQGEQFF.